The 10 T cell receptor beta chains reported below all come from one sample, sequenced in a study of blood T cell repertoires in COVID-19. Produced via immunoSEQ multiplex PCR; TCRdb's table is partial and in-frame only. The repertoire holds around 97,000 clones, about 85% seen once, with approximately 3% in the top ten. Sequencing was carried out using peripheral blood. All receptors derive from a man aged 45-60 years in a cohort sampled during active COVID-19.

The CDR3, as DNA: TGTGCCAGCAGCAGGACAGGGGGCATGGGGGAGCAGTACGTC. Translation gives CASSRTGGMGEQYV. The chain links TRBV28 to TRBJ2-7; TRBD1 aligns across 11 bases. There are 14 residues in the CDR3. Germline trimming cut 6 bases from V and 7 bases from J; bases unmatched to any gene: 8. Germline V CDR1 and CDR2: MDHEN, SYDVKM.

V is TRBV3-1 (or the pseudogene TRBV3-2) and J is TRBJ2-5; tentatively, D is TRBD1 (5 bases). The germline V gene has CDR1 LGHDT and CDR2 YNNKEL (reference sequence). The CDR3 is 15 residues long. Between the trimmed V and J ends, which lost 4 bases and 4 bases, there was a span of 16 bases. In nucleotides, the CDR3 is TGTGCCAGCAGCCCCAAAGGAATAAGGGGAGAGACCCAGTACTTC. Its protein is CASSPKGIRGETQYF.

The chain is built from TRBV11-2 and TRBJ2-7; D is perhaps TRBD1 (7 bases). The V end was cut by 3 bases, the J end by 2 bases, with 11 bases between. There are 14 residues in the CDR3. Germline V gives CDR1 SGHAT, CDR2 FQNNGV. As DNA, the CDR3 is TGTGCCAGCAGCTTCCAGGGGGGACCCTACGAGCAGTACTTC. Its protein product is CASSFQGGPYEQYF.

The sample holds a few counts of this clone. V and J are TRBV7-9 and TRBJ1-4; D is perhaps TRBD1 (6 bases). Per the germline V gene, CDR1 is SEHNR and CDR2 is FQNEAQ (reference sequence). The CDR3 sequence is 15 residues long. V lost 5 bases to trimming and J lost 4 bases, with 14 bases between them. The CDR3 nucleotides read TGTGCCAGCAGCCCAAGGACAGCTCATAATGAAAAACTGTTTTTT. This translates into CASSPRTAHNEKLFF.

The chain has TRBV19 and TRBJ1-5; tentative D call: TRBD1 (6 bases). The CDR3 is 14 residues long. CDR1 is LNHDA and CDR2 is SQIVND in the germline V gene (reference sequence). Trimming left V 8 bases short and J 4 bases short, with 15 bases between. CDR3 sequence (DNA): TGTGCCAGTGGGGAAACAGGGACGAATCAGCCCCAGCATTTT. Amino acids: CASGETGTNQPQHF.

Remarks on this clone: The germline gene is not matched at one end of the junction; a read error may be the cause. The chain couples TRBV7-8 to TRBJ2-7; TRBD1 agrees at 8 bases. This CDR3 is 14 amino acids long. Looked up from germline, CDR1 is SGHVS and CDR2 is FQNEAQ. CDR3 sequence (DNA): TGCGCAGCAAATGACAGGGGCTTGACCTACGAGCAGTACTTC. This translates into CAANDRGLTYEQYF.

V and J are TRBV4-3 and TRBJ2-5; TRBD2 matches 8 bases. In germline, CDR1 is LGHNA, CDR2 YSLEER. J lost 4 bases, V lost 3 bases, and 7 bases had no gene match. CDR3 size: 15 residues. The CDR3 loop is CASSHLRGGAETQYF. The CDR3 DNA sequence: TGCGCCAGCAGCCACCTTCGGGGGGGGGCAGAGACCCAGTACTTC.

V usage is TRBV10-2 and J usage is TRBJ2-2; 7 bases match TRBD2. This CDR3 contains 14 residues. V shed 6 bases and J 3 bases; nucleotides not matched to a gene: 4. Germline CDR1 WSHSY, CDR2 SAAADI. CDR3 sequence: CASSGTKYTGELFF. The CDR3 region has the DNA TGCGCCAGCAGCGGGACTAAGTACACCGGGGAGCTGTTTTTT.

The chain joins TRBV12-3 or TRBV12-4 to TRBJ2-2, with D uncertain. Trimming removed 1 base from V and 9 bases from J, with 9 bases in between. This CDR3 comprises 13 residues. CDR3 sequence: CASSLGVERELFF. The CDR3, as DNA: TGTGCCAGCAGTTTAGGTGTAGAAAGGGAGCTGTTTTTT.

CDR3 sequence reads: CASSLLGQGNYGYTF. In DNA, the CDR3 is TGTGCCAGCAGTCTACTCGGACAGGGAAATTATGGCTACACCTTC. The chain combines TRBV6-5 with TRBJ1-2, with TRBD1 matching 8 bases. Germline V gives CDR1 MNHEY, CDR2 SVGAGI. The CDR3 has 15 residues. V trimming: 5 bases; J trimming: 5 bases; junction bases outside the gene matches: 10.